The 9 T cell receptor beta chains below were found in one sample sequenced in a study of Graves' ophthalmopathy and Graves' hyperthyroidism (dated by TCRdb to about 2018). Sequencing relied on an Illumina HiSeq 2000. TCR beta CDR3 regions were amplified from RNA transcripts for repertoire sequencing. The first round was an RT-PCR using HTBI primers with the Qiagen OneStep RT-PCR kit, and this first round was followed by a second-round multiplex PCR, then size selection and purification. The raw public data were reprocessed by TCRdb itself: fastp quality trimming at Q25, MiXCR clonotype calling, in-frame beta chains only. Rows merge per CDR3 protein into single entries with the most common DNA and genes. This sample is represented by about 400,000 distinct CDR3 sequences; around 17% of them were singletons. Of the sample, more than 1.5% is held by the ten largest clones. Sequenced sample: peripheral blood. These receptors were taken from a woman in her late teens or twenties with Graves' ophthalmopathy. Donor details come from another sample of the same person, matched by shared clones.

This chain connects TRBV29-1 to TRBJ2-7, with D maybe TRBD2 (6 bases). The CDR3 is 14 residues long. From germline, CDR1 is SQVTM and CDR2 ANQGSEA. The germline V and J ends were trimmed by 3 bases and 1 base, with 13 bases remaining between them. The CDR3: CSVEGTPFSYEQYF. Written as DNA, the CDR3 is TGCAGCGTTGAGGGGACTCCGTTTTCCTACGAGCAGTACTTC.

In its sample, this clonotype was seen many times. The chain links TRBV7-2 to TRBJ2-5, with D maybe TRBD2 (5 bases). CDR3 length equals 14 residues. CDR1 and CDR2 (germline): SGHTA, FQGNSA. V lost 2 bases and J lost 5, with 12 bases in between. The chain's CDR3 is CASSLRVGEETQYF. In nucleotides, the CDR3 is TGTGCCAGCAGCTTACGAGTTGGGGAGGAGACCCAGTACTTC.

This clonotype was detected ten times or more. The CDR3 region is CASSGTANTEAFF. The CDR3 nucleotides are TGTGCCAGCTCCGGGACGGCGAACACTGAAGCTTTCTTT. This chain links TRBV2 with TRBJ1-1, with a tentative D call TRBD1 (5 bases). The germline CDR1 and CDR2 sequences are SNHLY and FYNNEI. The germline V and J ends were trimmed by 8 bases and 1 base, with 11 bases remaining between them. CDR3 length: 13 amino acids.

This clonotype was seen repeatedly, ten times or more. The gene calls are TRBV28 and TRBJ2-5; TRBD1 matches at 7 bases. V trimming: 5 bases; J trimming: 1 base; junction bases outside the gene matches: 10. Per germline, CDR1 MDHEN and CDR2 SYDVKM. The CDR3 spans 16 residues. The CDR3: CASSPRTGPIQETQYF. The CDR3 DNA follows: TGTGCCAGCAGTCCACGGACAGGCCCTATCCAAGAGACCCAGTACTTC.

This clonotype was observed a handful of times. This chain connects TRBV3-1 to TRBJ1-2; D ambiguous. The CDR3 is 13 residues long. The V gene's germline CDR1 is LGHDT and CDR2 YNNKEL (reference sequence). V lost 7 bases, J lost 7 bases, and 16 bases lay in between. CDR3 residues: CASTYSGFSGYTF. DNA for the CDR3: TGTGCCAGCACCTACTCGGGATTCAGTGGCTACACCTTC.

This clonotype showed up many times. The chain links TRBV19 to TRBJ1-2, with 7 bases identical to TRBD1. J gave up 3 bases and V 7 bases, and 5 bases lay outside the gene matches. The length of the CDR3 is 13 residues. Germline CDR1 reads LNHDA; CDR2 reads SQIVND (reference sequence). The CDR3 region is CASNQGQDYGYTF. In DNA, the CDR3 is TGTGCCAGTAACCAAGGACAGGACTATGGCTACACCTTC.

Ten or more counts support this clonotype. The rearrangement joins TRBV11-1 to TRBJ2-5; D is unclear. CDR3 size: 14 residues. V lost 2 bases to trimming and J lost 5 bases, with 12 bases between them. Germline V gene data show CDR1 as SGHAT and CDR2 as FQDESV (reference sequence). In DNA form, the CDR3 reads TGTGCCAGCAGCTTAAGAACTCCTGGGGAGACCCAGTACTTC. This gives the protein CASSLRTPGETQYF.

The chain uses TRBV5-1 and TRBJ1-1; possibly TRBD1 for D (6 bases). This CDR3 has 14 residues. V shed 4 bases and J shed 4 bases, with 14 bases lying between them. The V gene's germline CDR1 is SGHRS and CDR2 YFSETQ. The CDR3 here is CASSGGAPGTEAFF. The CDR3 DNA reads as TGCGCCAGCAGCGGGGGGGCGCCCGGCACTGAAGCTTTCTTT. Variable domain in full (rest from reference TRBV5-1 and TRBJ1-1): KAGVTQTPRYLIKTRGQQVTLSCSPISGHRSVSWYQQTPGQGLQFLFEYFSETQRNKGNFPGRFSGRQFSNSRSEMNVSTLELGDSALYLCASSGGAPGTEAFFGQGTRLTVV.

This clonotype was seen ten or more times. V is TRBV20-1 and J is TRBJ2-7; 10 bases line up with TRBD2. This CDR3 region has 15 residues. J gave up 2 bases and V 6 bases, and 10 bases lay outside the gene matches. Germline loops: CDR1 DFQATT, CDR2 SNEGSKA (reference sequence). CDR3 nucleotides: TGCAGTGCCAGCCTTATAGCGGGGGGCACCTACGAGCAGTACTTC. It specifies CSASLIAGGTYEQYF.